This is a list of T cell receptor beta chains from one sample in a study of blood T cell repertoires in COVID-19. Using immunoSEQ multiplex PCR, the repertoire was profiled, and TCRdb retains in-frame clones only, with some absent. Here the sample spans over 120,000 clones, around 86% being singletons. Sequencing used peripheral blood. These receptors were obtained from a human donor in a cohort sampled during active COVID-19. Each CDR3 is given without its conserved first and last residue. Part of the rows lack a size; the others show once, few, many or a class for expanded clones.

ASSLQGTEDYGYT	.	TRBV28
ATSEPGLAGNTGELF	.	TRBV24-1
ASSPTGLAGDEPYEQY	.	TRBV27
ASSRRANSYNEQF	.	TRBV6-5
ASTLGTGRSGLRETQY	.	TRBV7-9
ASSYSRQGSTEAF	.	TRBV6-2/TRBV6-3
ASSTWNRPGAF	few	TRBV5-5
ASSLVPGGSTDTQY	.	TRBV11-2
ASSQGIGGDYTDTQY	.	TRBV4-1
ASSPGQGGQPQH	.	TRBV28
ASSQSTRYNEKLF	.	TRBV16
ASSPDRGGRPQH	few	TRBV28
ASSQVLQPQH	.	TRBV4-2
ASSYGTGGDTGELF	.	TRBV6-9
ASSESPGGSSSSPLH	.	TRBV10-2
ASVFPGQASGGPQH	.	TRBV21-1
ASSFPGNGIYEQY	.	TRBV7-2
ASSEAHQAHYGYT	.	TRBV6-1
ATPGQSYNEQF	.	TRBV24-1
ASSLAGGQRNEQF	few	TRBV5-4
ASSLGAAGYNEQF	.	TRBV7-7
ASSQAYTGELF	.	TRBV3-1/TRBV3-2
ASSQEGGGPWSPLH	.	TRBV4-1
ASSSSGQGALNTEAF	once	TRBV28
ASKQGGNSGANVLT	.	TRBV28
ASFPGLPIGYEQY	.	TRBV6-5
AISERTGGYEQY	.	TRBV10-3
ASSQRDRANYGYT	.	TRBV3-1/TRBV3-2
ASSLSYGDRGYEQY	.	TRBV7-9
ASSPTGLDGNQPQH	.	TRBV5-1
ASWSETLAVGEQF	.	TRBV27
ASSSEETQY	.	TRBV28
ASSRSAGANVLT	.	TRBV19
ASSLTGTNEYNEQF	.	TRBV7-2
ASSPGGKGTNEQF	.	TRBV18
ASSLDWALNTEAF	.	TRBV11-2
ASSQQTSGRANIQY	.	TRBV4-2
ASSQTGGANTETQY	once	TRBV7-6
ALRMAGLAAF	.	TRBV30
ASRKDLENEQF	once	TRBV6-5
ASSLGASGYNEQF	.	TRBV5-1